This entry lists 25 T cell receptor beta chains sequenced from one sample in a study of regulatory T cells in long-lasting Graves disease. Time point of the sample: newly diagnosed GD, antithyroid drugs for less than 3 months. Preparation of the TCR library used RNA extracted from PBMCs. With iRepertoire HTBI primers and Arm-PCR of CDR3 regions, TCR beta libraries were built. A single record per CDR3 protein comes from TCRdb applying MiXCR to the multiplex PCR reads. Of about 540,000 distinct CDR3 sequences in the sample, about 13% were seen once. In addition, the sample was reused for a study of T cells in Graves' hyperthyroidism and ophthalmopathy.

Specimen: peripheral blood mononuclear cells (PBMCs), collected at new diagnosis, from a patient treated with antithyroid drugs. Receptors were obtained from a young man with Graves disease.

The chain carries TRBV2 and TRBJ2-5; 11 bases are a match to TRBD2. Looked up from germline, CDR1 is SNHLY and CDR2 is FYNNEI. This CDR3 comprises 14 residues. Trimming at V came to 7 bases and at J to 3 bases, leaving 4 bases not matched to a gene. CDR3 sequence: CASTETSGKETQYF. DNA for the CDR3: TGTGCCAGCACAGAGACTAGCGGGAAAGAGACCCAGTACTTC.

This clonotype was seen ten or more times. The chain recombines TRBV10-3 with TRBJ2-3, with 10 bases aligning to TRBD2. The CDR3 consists of 15 residues. Germline values: CDR1 ENHRY, CDR2 SYGVKD. The V gene end was trimmed by 4 bases and the J gene end by 3 bases; junction bases not matched to a gene: 4. CDR3 nucleotides: TGTGCCATCAGTGGGGCTAGCGGGAGAACAGATACGCAGTATTTT. The encoded protein is CAISGASGRTDTQYF.

Many counts were recorded for this clonotype. The genes are TRBV28 and TRBJ2-1; D tentatively reads TRBD1 or TRBD2 (5 bases each). From germline, CDR1 is MDHEN and CDR2 SYDVKM. Trimming took 3 bases from V and 15 from J, leaving 15 bases between them. The CDR3 totals 12 residues. Written as DNA, the CDR3 is TGTGCCAGCAGTTTTGGGGCGGGCGTCGGGTTCTTC. It codes for CASSFGAGVGFF.

On this clonotype itself: A read error is possible here, since a much larger clone lies one base away. The chain is built from TRBV9 and TRBJ2-1, with TRBD2 identical over 10 bases. The V segment lost 0 bases and the J segment 3 bases; nucleotides outside the gene matches: 3. This CDR3 has 16 amino acids. Germline values: CDR1 SGDLS, CDR2 YYNGEE. The CDR3 spells CASSVGPSGSYNEQFF. The CDR3 DNA reads as TGTGCCAGCAGCGTAGGTCCTAGCGGGAGCTACAATGAGCAGTTCTTC.

The chain couples TRBV2 to TRBJ2-5, with TRBD2 matching 9 bases. This CDR3 spans 16 amino acids. Trimming removed 5 bases from V and 5 bases from J; junction bases left unmatched: 12. Germline lookup yields CDR1 SNHLY and CDR2 FYNNEI. CDR3 nucleotide sequence: TGTGCCAGCAGTCACGCGGGAGGGCCACGGGCGGAGACCCAGTACTTC. Its protein is CASSHAGGPRAETQYF.

This clonotype was observed at least ten times. This sequence joins TRBV6-1 and TRBJ2-3, with 7 bases identical to TRBD1. CDR1 is MNHNS, CDR2 SASEGT, per germline. The CDR3 is 12 residues long. In nucleotides, the CDR3 is TGTGCTCAAGGACAGGCTGGAGATACGCAGTATTTT. It yields the protein CAQGQAGDTQYF.

This clonotype was observed many times. The chain has TRBV2 and TRBJ1-1; D is uncertain. This CDR3 contains 13 residues. Between the trimmed V and J ends, which lost 8 bases and 1 base, there was a span of 11 bases. CDR1 is SNHLY and CDR2 is FYNNEI in the germline V gene. The CDR3 coding sequence is TGTGCCAGCGGCCCACACCAGAACACTGAAGCTTTCTTT. Translating it yields CASGPHQNTEAFF.

This clonotype has at least ten counts. This sequence joins TRBV20-1 and TRBJ1-1; no clear D. This CDR3 contains 11 residues. Germline V gene lookup returns CDR1 DFQATT and CDR2 SNEGSKA (reference sequence). V was pared by 3 bases and J by 7 bases, with 9 bases between. The CDR3 sequence: CSASSWGEAFF. DNA for the CDR3: TGCAGTGCTAGTAGCTGGGGTGAAGCTTTCTTT.

This clonotype has ten or more counts. The chain links TRBV12-3 or TRBV12-4 to TRBJ2-5; a weak D match, TRBD2 (5 bases). V was trimmed by 3 bases and J by 0 bases, leaving 14 bases between them. CDR3 length: 16 residues. The DNA of the CDR3 is TGTGCCAGCAGTTTCGGCGGGCGCCTGTACCAAGAGACCCAGTACTTC. The encoded protein is CASSFGGRLYQETQYF.

This chain uses TRBV5-4 with TRBJ2-4; D unclear. V lost 1 base to trimming and J lost 5 bases, with 10 bases between them. Germline V gene data show CDR1 as SGHNT and CDR2 as YYREEE (reference sequence). The CDR3 has 14 residues. The CDR3 DNA is TGTGCCAGCAGCTTGTTGGACGGTCAAAACATTCAGTACTTC. Its protein product is CASSLLDGQNIQYF.

A note on this clonotype: A much larger clone lies one base from this, so it may be a read error. The gene calls are TRBV19 and TRBJ2-7; 7 bases align to TRBD1. CDR1 LNHDA and CDR2 SQIVND come from the germline V gene (reference sequence). Germline trimming cut 3 bases from V and 0 bases from J; bases unmatched to any gene: 17. This CDR3 is built from 19 residues. The CDR3, as DNA: TGTGCCAGTAGTATCCGGATAGGGGGCTTCTCTTTAACCTCCTACGAGCAGTACTTC. Its protein product is CASSIRIGGFSLTSYEQYF.

This clonotype was seen repeatedly, ten times or more. The chain joins TRBV6-2 or TRBV6-3 to TRBJ1-1; D possibly corresponds to TRBD1 (5 bases). With 5 bases removed from V and 5 bases from J, the gap between germline ends came to 15 bases. This CDR3 is 14 amino acids long. Germline V CDR1 and CDR2: MNHEY, SVGEGT. This CDR3 is CASSRGVESTEAFF. The CDR3, as DNA: TGTGCCAGCAGTCGAGGGGTGGAGTCGACTGAAGCTTTCTTT.

This clonotype has a count of ten or more. V gene TRBV2 combines with J gene TRBJ2-3; perhaps TRBD2 as D (6 bases). The V and J ends lost 6 bases and 2 bases respectively, with 12 bases between them. The CDR3 has 14 amino acids. Germline loops: CDR1 SNHLY, CDR2 FYNNEI. The CDR3 spells CASSRGVSTDTQYF. CDR3 nucleotides: TGTGCCAGCAGCCGCGGGGTTTCCACAGATACGCAGTATTTT.

In this sample, this clonotype turned up many times. The J gene is TRBJ2-5, the V gene TRBV18; possibly TRBD1 for D (6 bases). The CDR3 sequence is 15 residues long. The V gene's germline CDR1 is KGHSH and CDR2 LQKENI. V shed 4 bases and J shed 5 bases, with 17 bases lying between them. CDR3 sequence reads: CASSRGPAADETQYF. CDR3 in DNA: TGTGCCAGCTCACGGGGGCCCGCCGCCGATGAGACCCAGTACTTC.

Ten or more counts support this clonotype. The rearrangement joins TRBV11-3 to TRBJ2-3; 15 nucleotides line up with TRBD2. J gave up 6 bases and V 4 bases, and 14 bases lay outside the gene matches. Germline-derived CDR1 and CDR2 are SGHNT and YENEEA. The CDR3 sequence is 19 residues long. The CDR3 nucleotides read TGTGCCAGCAGCTACACCTCGGGACTAGCGGGAGGCCGGGCCGATACGCAGTATTTT. It codes for CASSYTSGLAGGRADTQYF.

The chain is built from TRBV20-1 and TRBJ2-1, with a weak D call TRBD1 (6 bases). This CDR3 contains 12 residues. Germline CDR1 DFQATT, CDR2 SNEGSKA (reference sequence). The V and J ends lost 4 bases and 8 bases respectively, with 12 bases between them. The DNA for the CDR3 is TGCAGTGCTAAGGTTGGGGGCGATGAGCAGTTCTTC. It translates to CSAKVGGDEQFF.

J is TRBJ2-7 and V is TRBV29-1, with TRBD1 identical over 8 bases. CDR3 length: 13 amino acids. Per the germline V gene, CDR1 is SQVTM and CDR2 is ANQGSEA. V shed 5 bases and J 3 bases; nucleotides not matched to a gene: 6. The CDR3 DNA follows: TGCAGCGTTACAGGACAGGGAGGCTACGAGCAGTACTTC. Encoded protein: CSVTGQGGYEQYF.

This clonotype showed up many times. The V gene is TRBV12-3 or TRBV12-4, the J gene TRBJ1-5, with D hard to call. The CDR3 is 17 residues long. V shed 7 bases and J shed 4 bases, with 23 bases lying between them. This CDR3 is CASTDAERVTLNQPQHF. In nucleotides, the CDR3 is TGTGCCAGCACTGACGCTGAGAGGGTCACCCTTAATCAGCCCCAGCATTTT.

This clonotype has ten or more counts. V and J are TRBV7-2 and TRBJ2-5, with D uncertain. Trimming shortened V by 5 bases and J by 5 bases, and 18 bases separated the two germline ends. The germline CDR1 and CDR2 sequences are SGHTA and FQGNSA. CDR3 size: 15 residues. The CDR3: CASSPDAHGVETQYF. For the CDR3, the DNA is TGTGCCAGCAGCCCGGACGCACATGGGGTTGAGACCCAGTACTTC.

A note on this clonotype: A far larger clone is a single base away, which makes a read error likely. The chain links TRBV7-8 to TRBJ1-1; 7 nucleotides line up with TRBD1. CDR1 and CDR2 from the germline V gene are SGHVS and FQNEAQ. The CDR3 has 15 amino acids. CDR3 in amino acids: CASSVARGQGTEAFF. CDR3 in DNA: TGTGCCAGCAGCGTAGCTAGGGGGCAGGGGACTGAAGCTTTCTTT.

The chain carries TRBV19 and TRBJ2-7; D ambiguous. The V gene lost 3 bases and the J gene lost 5 bases, with 8 bases spanning the gap. This CDR3 is built from 12 residues. CDR1 is LNHDA, CDR2 SQIVND, per germline (reference sequence). The CDR3 region has the DNA TGTGCCAGTAGTATCGGAAAGAACGAGCAGTACTTC. Its translation: CASSIGKNEQYF.

This clonotype was seen a few times. CDR3 residues: CASRGSRASLDTGELFF. CDR3 bases: TGCGCCAGCAGGGGGTCTCGGGCGTCTCTCGACACCGGGGAGCTGTTTTTT. V and J are TRBV5-1 and TRBJ2-2; D uncertain. Germline lookup yields CDR1 SGHRS and CDR2 YFSETQ. V was shortened by 5 bases and J by 3 bases, with 20 bases between the two germline ends. The CDR3 totals 17 residues.

The CDR3 here is CASMVDSAGLKTQYF. CDR3 coding DNA: TGCGCCAGCATGGTGGACTCGGCGGGACTGAAGACCCAGTACTTC. This chain links TRBV10-2 with TRBJ2-5; D is perhaps TRBD2 (6 bases). V shed 7 bases and J shed 6 bases, with 21 bases lying between them. Germline V gene data show CDR1 as WSHSY and CDR2 as SAAADI. This CDR3 is built from 15 residues.

CDR3: CASSSQGSTSYEQYF. CDR3 in DNA: TGTGCCAGCAGTTCTCAGGGGTCCACATCCTACGAGCAGTACTTC. V gene TRBV28 combines with J gene TRBJ2-7; D perhaps matches TRBD1 (6 bases). CDR1 MDHEN and CDR2 SYDVKM come from the germline V gene. The CDR3 runs 15 residues. The V and J ends lost 4 bases and 1 base respectively, with 14 bases between them.

This clonotype has ten or more counts. The chain uses TRBV13 and TRBJ2-2, with D possibly being TRBD1 (6 bases). The CDR3 covers 13 residues. Germline V gene data show CDR1 as PRHDT and CDR2 as FYEKMQ (reference sequence). The germline V and J ends were trimmed by 5 bases and 6 bases, with 10 bases remaining between them. In nucleotides, the CDR3 is TGTGCCAGCAGCCCACAGGGTTCCGGGGAGCTGTTTTTT. This translates into CASSPQGSGELFF.